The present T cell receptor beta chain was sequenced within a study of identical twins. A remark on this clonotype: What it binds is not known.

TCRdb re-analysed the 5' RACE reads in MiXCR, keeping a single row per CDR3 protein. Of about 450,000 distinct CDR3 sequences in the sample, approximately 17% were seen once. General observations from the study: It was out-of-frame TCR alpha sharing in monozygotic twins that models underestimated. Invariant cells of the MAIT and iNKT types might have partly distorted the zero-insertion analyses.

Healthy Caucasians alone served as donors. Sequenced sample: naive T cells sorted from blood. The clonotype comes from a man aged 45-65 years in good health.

CDR3 coding DNA: TGTGCCAGCAGCCATCCTACAGGGTCTGCGCAGTATTTT. Encoded protein: CASSHPTGSAQYF. The chain carries TRBV6-1 and TRBJ2-3; D is perhaps TRBD1 (6 bases). Germline CDR1 reads MNHNS; CDR2 reads SASEGT. CDR3 size: 13 residues. V shed 6 bases and J shed 10 bases, with 17 bases lying between them.